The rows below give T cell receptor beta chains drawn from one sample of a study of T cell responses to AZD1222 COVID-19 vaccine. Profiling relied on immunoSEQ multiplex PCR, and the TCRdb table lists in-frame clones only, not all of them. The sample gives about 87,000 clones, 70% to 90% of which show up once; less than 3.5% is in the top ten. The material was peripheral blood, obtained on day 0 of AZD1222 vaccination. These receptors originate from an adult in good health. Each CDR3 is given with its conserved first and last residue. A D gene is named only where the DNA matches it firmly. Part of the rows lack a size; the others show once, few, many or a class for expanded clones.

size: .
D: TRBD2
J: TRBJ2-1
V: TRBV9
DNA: TGTGCCAGCAGCGTAGACGTCGGGGGGTGGTTCAATGAGCAGTTCTTC
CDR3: CASSVDVGGWFNEQFF

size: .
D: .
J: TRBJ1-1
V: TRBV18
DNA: TGTGCCAGCTCACCACTGAGGGACAAGAACACTGAAGCTTTCTTT
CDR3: CASSPLRDKNTEAFF

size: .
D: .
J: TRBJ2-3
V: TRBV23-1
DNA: TGCGCCAGCAGTCAAATCGGGATGTCCCCGGATACGCAGTATTTT
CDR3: CASSQIGMSPDTQYF

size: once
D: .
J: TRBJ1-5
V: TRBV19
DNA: TGTGCCAGTAGTATGTCAGCCGAAAATCAGCCCCAGCATTTT
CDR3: CASSMSAENQPQHF

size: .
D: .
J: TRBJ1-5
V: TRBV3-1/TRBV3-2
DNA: TGTGCCAGCAGCCAGAGCAATCAGCCCCAGCATTTT
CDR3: CASSQSNQPQHF

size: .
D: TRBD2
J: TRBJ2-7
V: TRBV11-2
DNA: TGTGCCAGTAGGGCTAGCGGGAGGGTCTCCCAATACGTCGAGTACTTC
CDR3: CASRASGRVSQYVEYF

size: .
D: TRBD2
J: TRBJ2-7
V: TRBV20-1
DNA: TGCAGTGCTAGTTTAGCGGGGGTTCGTTACGAGCAGTACTTC
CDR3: CSASLAGVRYEQYF

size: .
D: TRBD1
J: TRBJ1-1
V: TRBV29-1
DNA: TGCAGCGTTTGTGACAGGGGTACGAACACTGAAGCTTTCTTT
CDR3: CSVCDRGTNTEAFF

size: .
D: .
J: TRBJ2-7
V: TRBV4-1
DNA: TGCGCCAGCAGCCAAGTTGGGGGGGCCCGTTTCAACGAGCAGTACTTC
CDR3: CASSQVGGARFNEQYF

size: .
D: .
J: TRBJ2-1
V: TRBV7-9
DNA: TGTGCCAGCAGCCCCCGGACAGAATACAATGAGCAGTTCTTC
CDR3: CASSPRTEYNEQFF

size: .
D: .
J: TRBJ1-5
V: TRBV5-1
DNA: TGCGCCAGCAGCTTGGACGGGGACCTAAATCAGCCCCAGCATTTT
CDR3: CASSLDGDLNQPQHF

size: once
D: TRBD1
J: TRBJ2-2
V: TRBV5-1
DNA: TGCGCCAGCAGGCTTACGCCTGGACAGGGAATTGTAGCCGGGGAGCTGTTTTTT
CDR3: CASRLTPGQGIVAGELFF

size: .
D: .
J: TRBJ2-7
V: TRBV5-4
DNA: TGTGCCAGCAGACCCTCCCGAGTGGGGGCCTACGAGCAGTACTTC
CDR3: CASRPSRVGAYEQYF

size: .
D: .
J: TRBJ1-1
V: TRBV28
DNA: TGTGCCACCCGACGGCTCTGGGGGAACACTGAAGCTTTCTTT
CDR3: CATRRLWGNTEAFF

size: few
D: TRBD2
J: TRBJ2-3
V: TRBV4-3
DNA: TGCGCCAGCAGCCAAGACGCCCAGCGGGAGGGTATTACAGATACGCAGTATTTT
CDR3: CASSQDAQREGITDTQYF

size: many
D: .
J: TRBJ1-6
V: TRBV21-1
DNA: TGTGCCAGCAGCAAAGGGGAACGACAGGGGACGGATAATTCACCCCTCCACTTT
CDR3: CASSKGERQGTDNSPLHF

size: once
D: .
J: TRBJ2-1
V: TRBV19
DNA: TGTGCCAGTAGTATAGTGGTGACACCTTACAATGAGCAGTTCTTC
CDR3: CASSIVVTPYNEQFF

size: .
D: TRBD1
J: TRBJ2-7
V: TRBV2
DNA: TGTGCCAGCAGTGAAGCGAGGGGGCGCGAGCAGTACTTC
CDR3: CASSEARGREQYF

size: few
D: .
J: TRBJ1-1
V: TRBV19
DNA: TGTGCCAGTAGTCTGGGGGTGGTGAACACTGAAGCTTTCTTT
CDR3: CASSLGVVNTEAFF

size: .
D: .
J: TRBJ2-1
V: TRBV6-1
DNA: TGTGCCAGCAGTGAAATCGACGGGAGTTACAGTGAGCAGTTCTTC
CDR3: CASSEIDGSYSEQFF

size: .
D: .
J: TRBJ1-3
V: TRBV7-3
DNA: TGTGCCTACCCTGTCAGAGGGAGTGCTGCTGGAAACACCATATATTTT
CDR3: CAYPVRGSAAGNTIYF

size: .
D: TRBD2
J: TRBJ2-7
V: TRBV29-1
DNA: TGCAGCGCTTATGGGGGGGACCAGAGCTCCTACGAGCAGTACTTC
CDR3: CSAYGGDQSSYEQYF

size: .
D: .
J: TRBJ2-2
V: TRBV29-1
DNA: TGCAGCGTTGCACCGGACAGCCCCGCGAACACCGGGGAGCTGTTTTTT
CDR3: CSVAPDSPANTGELFF

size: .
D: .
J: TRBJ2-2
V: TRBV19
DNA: TGTGCCAGTAGTATTCCCGGGACTTACTCCGGGGAGCTGTTTTTT
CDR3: CASSIPGTYSGELFF

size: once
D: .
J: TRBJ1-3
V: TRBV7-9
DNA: TGTGCCAGCAGCTTGCCTGGAAACACCATATATTTT
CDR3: CASSLPGNTIYF

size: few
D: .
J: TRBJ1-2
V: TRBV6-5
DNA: TGTGCCAGCAGGGCCCTGGGACGGGACAACTATGGCTACACCTTC
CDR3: CASRALGRDNYGYTF

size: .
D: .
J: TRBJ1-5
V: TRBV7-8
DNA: TGTGCCAGCAGCATGTCAAGAAATCAGCCCCAGCATTTT
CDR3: CASSMSRNQPQHF

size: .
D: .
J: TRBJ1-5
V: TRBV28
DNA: TGTGCCAGCCTACTCTACAGGGTTGGGAATCAGCCCCAGCATTTT
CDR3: CASLLYRVGNQPQHF

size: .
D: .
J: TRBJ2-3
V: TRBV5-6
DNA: TGTGCCAGCAGCATTCCTGTCCGGGACCTTACGTCCACAGATACGCAGTATTTT
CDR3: CASSIPVRDLTSTDTQYF

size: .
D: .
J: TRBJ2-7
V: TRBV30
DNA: TGTGCCTGGAAGGTGGAAAACGAGCAGTACTTC
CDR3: CAWKVENEQYF

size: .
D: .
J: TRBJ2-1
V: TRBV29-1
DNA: TGCAGCGTTGGTAGCCACAATGAGCAGTTCTTC
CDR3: CSVGSHNEQFF

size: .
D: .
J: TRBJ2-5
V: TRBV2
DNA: TGTGCCAGCAGTGTTTATGCCAGAATCCAAGAGACCCAGTACTTC
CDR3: CASSVYARIQETQYF

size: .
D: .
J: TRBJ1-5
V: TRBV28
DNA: TGTGCCAGCAGTCCCACGGCCGGGGGACTTAATAGCAATCAGCCCCAGCATTTT
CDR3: CASSPTAGGLNSNQPQHF

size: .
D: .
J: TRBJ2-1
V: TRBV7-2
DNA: TGTGCCAGCAGCTTAGGTGTGGGTAGCGGCTACAATGAGCAGTTCTTC
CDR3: CASSLGVGSGYNEQFF

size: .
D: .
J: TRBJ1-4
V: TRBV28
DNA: TGTGCCAGCAGTTTACTGGACAGCACTAATGAAAAACTGTTTTTT
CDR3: CASSLLDSTNEKLFF

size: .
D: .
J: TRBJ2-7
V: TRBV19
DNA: TGTGCCAGTACAGGATTCAACGAGCAGTACTTC
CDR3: CASTGFNEQYF

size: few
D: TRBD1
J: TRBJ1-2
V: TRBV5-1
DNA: TGCGCCAGCAGCTCGGACAGGGGAAACTATGGCTACACCTTC
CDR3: CASSSDRGNYGYTF

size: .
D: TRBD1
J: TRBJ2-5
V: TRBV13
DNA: TGTGCCAGCAGCTCCAAGGGACAGGGAAGCGAGACCCAGTACTTC
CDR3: CASSSKGQGSETQYF

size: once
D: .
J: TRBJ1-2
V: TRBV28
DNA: TGTGCCAGCAGTTTAGCTGGCGGACTCTATGGCTACACCTTC
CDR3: CASSLAGGLYGYTF

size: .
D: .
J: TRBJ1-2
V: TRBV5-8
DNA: TGTGCCAGCAGCGAAAGCTTTAACTATGGCTACACCTTC
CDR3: CASSESFNYGYTF

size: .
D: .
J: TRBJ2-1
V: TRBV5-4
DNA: TGTGCCAGCAGCATAGGGACGGTCCATTACAATGAGCAGTTCTTC
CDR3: CASSIGTVHYNEQFF

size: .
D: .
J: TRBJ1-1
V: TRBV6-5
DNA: TGTGCCAGCAGCCTGAAGATGAACACTGAAGCTTTCTTT
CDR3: CASSLKMNTEAFF

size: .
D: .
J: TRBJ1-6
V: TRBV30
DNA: TGTGCCTGGAGTAAAGGGTATAATTCACCCCTCCACTTT
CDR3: CAWSKGYNSPLHF

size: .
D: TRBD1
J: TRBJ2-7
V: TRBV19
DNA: TGTGCCAGTAGCGAGACAGGGGGCCCGGGAGAGCAGTACTTC
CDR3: CASSETGGPGEQYF